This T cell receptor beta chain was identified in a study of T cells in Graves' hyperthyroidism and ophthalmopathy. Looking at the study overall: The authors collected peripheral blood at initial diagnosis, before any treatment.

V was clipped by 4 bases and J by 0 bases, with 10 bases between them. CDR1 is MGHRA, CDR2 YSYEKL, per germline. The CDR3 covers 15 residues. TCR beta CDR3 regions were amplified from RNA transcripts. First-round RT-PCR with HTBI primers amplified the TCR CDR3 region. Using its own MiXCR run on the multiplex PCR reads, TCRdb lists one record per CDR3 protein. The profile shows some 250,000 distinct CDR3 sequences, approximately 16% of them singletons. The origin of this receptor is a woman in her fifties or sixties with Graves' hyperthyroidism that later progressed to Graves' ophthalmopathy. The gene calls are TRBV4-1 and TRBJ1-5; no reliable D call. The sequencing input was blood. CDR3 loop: CASSLPGISNQPQHF. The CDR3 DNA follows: TGCGCCAGCAGCCTTCCAGGTATTAGCAATCAGCCCCAGCATTTT.